The clone carrying this TCR beta chain occurred a few times. As yet, its antigen is unknown. CDR1 MNHNS and CDR2 SASEGT come from the germline V gene. The CDR3 spans 15 residues. Trimming removed 2 bases at V and 2 bases at J, with 12 bases between. The protocol was immunoSEQ multiplex PCR, while the TCRdb copy is restricted to in-frame clones and leaves out a portion. The repertoire holds about 30,000 clones, with 84% as singletons. The source of the sample is a study of chemoradiotherapy in HPV16-positive cancers. The study, taken as a whole, reports: Candidate HPV-specific clones and E7-related TCR motifs grew in tumor during treatment. Functional assays defining HPV-specific T cells used only a couple of HPV16-positive patients. Better recurrence-free survival went with HPV-responsive T-cell expansion in HPV16-positive patients.

This rearrangement joins TRBV6-1 to TRBJ2-5, with D maybe TRBD1 (6 bases). This receptor was obtained from a human donor with HPV-associated anogenital cancer. Sequencing used blood, obtained from a patient who underwent chemoradiotherapy. CDR3 in amino acids: CASSERDTSQETQYF. In DNA form, the CDR3 reads TGTGCCAGCAGTGAAAGGGACACATCTCAAGAGACCCAGTACTTC.